The TCR beta chain under discussion was sequenced for a study of T cells in Graves' hyperthyroidism and ophthalmopathy (dated by TCRdb to between 2019 and 2020). Regarding the study in general: Peripheral blood samples were taken at initial diagnosis, before any treatment was given. Once sampling was done, hyperthyroidism patients were given methimazole at a starting dose of 30 mg daily, whereas ophthalmopathy patients were given high-dose intravenous methylprednisolone. The paper describes TCR Vbeta CDR3 sequencing of 135 peripheral blood samples, made up of roughly 40 ophthalmopathy patients, roughly 75 hyperthyroidism patients and 17 progressor patients. Thyroid tissue and blood T-cell repertoires from about 6 Graves' hyperthyroidism patients were also compared in the study. To identify distinguishing TCR V-J signatures, a discovery cohort of about 95 patients was used, comprising 43 with Graves' ophthalmopathy and around 57 with stable Graves' hyperthyroidism. The 100 discovery patients were randomly split 7:3 into training and test sets. Whether ophthalmopathy could be predicted prospectively was tested in an independent validation cohort made up of 18 to 20 hyperthyroidism patients plus 17 patients who later progressed to ophthalmopathy.

To note about this clonotype: Its antigen is unknown. No much larger clone is present one base from it, and per-base qualities are unavailable.

The TCR beta CDR3 regions were amplified from RNA transcripts. The first round of RT-PCR for the TCR CDR3 was performed with the HTBI primer set and the Qiagen OneStep RT-PCR kit. The libraries were constructed in a second round of multiplex PCR and then size-selected and purified. Sequencing of the libraries was done on an Illumina HiSeq2000 using paired-end 100 bp reads. Per the original workflow: SOAPnuke was used to process the raw data, removing reads that contained adapters or uncalled bases, had a mean Phred below 15, or lacked an exact match to the constant primer or identifier. COPE v1.2.5 was used to merge high-quality paired reads, and clonotypes were defined as unique nucleotide sequences. Clonotypes were aligned to IMGT TRBV, TRBD and TRBJ reference segments using MiTCR v1.1. The analysis was restricted to V-J combinations with a frequency above 0.0001, which together covered 99.2% of the repertoires. A TCS score was defined as the ratio between F50 (clonal expansion) and ExV (chaos), using BLOSUM62-based TCRdist between CDR3 peptides within each V-J. Welch's t-statistics and random forest reduced roughly 500 V-J features to fewer than 15, which were used in a naive Bayes classifier (R e1071). TCRdb reanalyzed the raw reads on its own, using fastp at Q25 for trimming and MiXCR for clone calling, and kept in-frame beta chains. Here each entry gathers all rows of one CDR3 protein and keeps the most common genes and DNA. TCRdb, not the original authors, processed these V and J calls. The sample records more than 300,000 distinct CDR3 sequences, about a sixth of which are singletons. Roughly a third of the sample is held by the ten biggest clonotypes.

The hyperthyroidism patients were between 18 and 65 years old and newly diagnosed, with a disease duration of less than 2 months. Exclusion was applied to patients with uncontrolled infections, other autoimmune diseases, pregnancy or lactation. Clinical symptoms, serum thyroxine and TRAb, thyroid ultrasound, and orbital computed tomography formed the basis for the diagnoses. Blood from progressor patients was collected at the time of first diagnosis with hyperthyroidism, before any ophthalmopathy symptoms had appeared. PBMCs were separated from approximately 10 ml of fresh peripheral blood using Ficoll-Paque density gradient centrifugation. Progressor patients were first diagnosed with Graves' hyperthyroidism and then developed ophthalmopathy during follow-up. Total RNA was extracted with Trizol reagent, and quality was checked on an Agilent 2100 Bioanalyzer. V is clipped by 1 base and J by 8 bases, and the sequence between their germline boundaries is 5 bases long. The CDR3 numbers 12 residues from cysteine through phenylalanine. Solely the CDR3 DNA is kept, with 36 bases framed from the first base.

General findings and caveats noted by the study authors: Most expanded thyroid clonotypes (frequency above 0.001) were also found in blood, which suggests that blood repertoires may mirror thyroid immune responses. During validation, the model predicted progression to ophthalmopathy a median of roughly six months ahead of onset, with just under 71% sensitivity and less than 85% specificity. Sample size was not statistically predetermined, and blinding of investigators to group allocation was not performed. Ophthalmopathy was separated from stable hyperthyroidism by a 13 V-J signature model, with around 90% sensitivity and 81% to 82% specificity obtained in cross-validation and 80%/75% obtained in testing.

The TCR comes from a young woman with Graves' hyperthyroidism that later progressed to Graves' ophthalmopathy. Here the chain combines TRBV12-3 or TRBV12-4 and TRBJ1-4; the D segment cannot be called with confidence. The specimen sequenced was blood. The nucleotides are TGTGCCAGCAGTTTAGGGTGGGAAAAACTGTTTTTT. It translates to CASSLGWEKLFF.